Listed here are 2 T cell receptor beta chains from one sample, sequenced in a study of cytomegalovirus exposure and HLA in healthy donors. Amplification used 60 Vbeta primers and 13 Jbeta primers. Sequencing was performed with immunoSEQ multiplex PCR; in TCRdb, only in-frame clones are kept and a portion is missing. Of around 130,000 clones in the sample, approximately 80% were seen once. The sequenced sample consisted of PBMCs. The source is a man aged 40-50 years in good health and CMV-seronegative.

This chain joins TRBV6-5 and TRBJ1-2, with D tentatively TRBD1 (5 bases). This CDR3 spans 13 amino acids. The germline V gene has CDR1 MNHEY and CDR2 SVGAGI. V was pared by 10 bases and J by 5 bases, with 17 bases between. The DNA for the CDR3 is TGTGCCACGACCCGACAGTTATCTTATGGCTACACCTTC. Its protein product is CATTRQLSYGYTF.

About this clone itself: The junction and the germline gene differ at one end; a read error may be behind it. The V call is TRBV29-1, the J call TRBJ2-7; tentative D call: TRBD2 (5 bases). The germline V gene encodes CDR1 SQVTM and CDR2 ANQGSEA. There are 12 residues in the CDR3. CDR3 in amino acids: CSVTLPGGEQCF. The CDR3 DNA reads TGCAGCGTGACCCTCCCAGGAGGCGAGCAGTGCTTC.